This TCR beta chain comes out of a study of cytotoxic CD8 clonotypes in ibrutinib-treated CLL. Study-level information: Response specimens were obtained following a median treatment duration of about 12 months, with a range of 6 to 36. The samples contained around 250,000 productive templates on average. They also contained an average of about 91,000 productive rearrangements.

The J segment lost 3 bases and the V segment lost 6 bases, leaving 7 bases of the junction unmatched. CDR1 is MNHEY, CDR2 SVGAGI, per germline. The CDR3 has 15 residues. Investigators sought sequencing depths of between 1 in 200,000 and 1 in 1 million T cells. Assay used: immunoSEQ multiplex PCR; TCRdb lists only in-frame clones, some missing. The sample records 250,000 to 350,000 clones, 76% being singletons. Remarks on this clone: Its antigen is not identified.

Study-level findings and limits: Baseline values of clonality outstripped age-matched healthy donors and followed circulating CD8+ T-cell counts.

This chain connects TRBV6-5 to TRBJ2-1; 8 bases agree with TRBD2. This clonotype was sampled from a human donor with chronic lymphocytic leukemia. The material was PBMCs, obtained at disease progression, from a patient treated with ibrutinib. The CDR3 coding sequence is TGTGCCAGCAGCAAACTAGCGGAGATCTACAATGAGCAGTTCTTC. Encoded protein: CASSKLAEIYNEQFF.